The T cell receptor (beta chain) under discussion was sequenced for a study of blood T cell repertoires in COVID-19. Study-wide background: Samples taken during acute and convalescent COVID-19 were collected in the United States, Italy and Spain. Nucleic acid was either cDNA or gDNA, and it came from T cells, B-cell-depleted T cells, or PBMCs.

Participants were placed into cohorts based on the clinical history they reported. In the authors' workflow: By means of reference gene primer amplification, nucleated cell counts were estimated. Sequencing was performed with immunoSEQ multiplex PCR; in TCRdb, only in-frame clones are kept and a portion is missing. V and J calls plus clone size are reproduced from that table; the DNA served to infer D and trimming. The table includes approximately 260,000 clones, about 85% detected once. This CDR3 is 16 amino acids long. Per the germline V gene, CDR1 is SGHRS and CDR2 is YFSETQ. Trimming took 0 bases from V and 6 from J; bases not matched to a gene: 7.

This clonotype was obtained from a woman aged 25 to 39 with acute COVID-19. Sequenced sample: PBMCs or T cells enriched from blood (not recorded which). This chain joins TRBV5-1 and TRBJ2-1; 9 bases match TRBD2. CDR3 in amino acids: CASSLVSLAGSNEQFF. CDR3 coding DNA: TGCGCCAGCAGCTTGGTGTCGCTAGCGGGGTCCAATGAGCAGTTCTTC.